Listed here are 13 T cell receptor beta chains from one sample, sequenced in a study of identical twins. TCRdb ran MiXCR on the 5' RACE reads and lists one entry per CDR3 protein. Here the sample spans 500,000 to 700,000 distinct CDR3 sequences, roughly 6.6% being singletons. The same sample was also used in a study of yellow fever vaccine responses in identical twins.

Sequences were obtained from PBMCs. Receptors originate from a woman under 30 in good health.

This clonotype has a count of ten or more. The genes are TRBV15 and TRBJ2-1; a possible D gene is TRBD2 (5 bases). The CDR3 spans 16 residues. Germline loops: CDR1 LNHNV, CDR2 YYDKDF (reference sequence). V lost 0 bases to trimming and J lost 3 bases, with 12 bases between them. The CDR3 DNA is TGTGCCACCAGCAGAGATTTGAGCGGAATCTACAATGAGCAGTTCTTC. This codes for CATSRDLSGIYNEQFF.

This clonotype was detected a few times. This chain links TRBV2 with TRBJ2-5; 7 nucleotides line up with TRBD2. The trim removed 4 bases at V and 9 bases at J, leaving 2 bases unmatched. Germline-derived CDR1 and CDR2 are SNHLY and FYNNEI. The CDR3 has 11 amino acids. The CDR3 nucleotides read TGTGCCAGCAGTGGTGGGAGGGCCCAGTACTTC. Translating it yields CASSGGRAQYF.

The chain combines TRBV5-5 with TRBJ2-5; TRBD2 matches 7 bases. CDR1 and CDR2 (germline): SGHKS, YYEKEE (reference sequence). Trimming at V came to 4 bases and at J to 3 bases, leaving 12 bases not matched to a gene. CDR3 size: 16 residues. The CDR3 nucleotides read TGTGCCAGCAGCGAGGGACTACCTTACAACAAAGAGACCCAGTACTTC. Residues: CASSEGLPYNKETQYF.

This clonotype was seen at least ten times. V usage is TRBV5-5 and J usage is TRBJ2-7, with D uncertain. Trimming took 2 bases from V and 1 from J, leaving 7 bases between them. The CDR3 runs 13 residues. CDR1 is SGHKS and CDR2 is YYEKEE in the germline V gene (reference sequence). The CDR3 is CASSFSRSYEQYF. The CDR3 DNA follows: TGTGCCAGCAGCTTTTCCAGATCCTACGAGCAGTACTTC. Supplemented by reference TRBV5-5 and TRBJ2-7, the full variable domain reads DAGVTQSPTHLIKTRGQQVTLRCSPISGHKSVSWYQQVLGQGPQFIFQYYEKEERGRGNFPDRFSARQFPNYSSELNVNALLLGDSALYLCASSFSRSYEQYFGPGTRLTVT.

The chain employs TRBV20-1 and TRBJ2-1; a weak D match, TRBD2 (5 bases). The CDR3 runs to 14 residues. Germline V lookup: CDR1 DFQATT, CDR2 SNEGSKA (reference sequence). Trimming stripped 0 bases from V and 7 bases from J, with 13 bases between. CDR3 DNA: TGCAGTGCTAGAGACGAGGAGACGGGGAATGAGCAGTTCTTC. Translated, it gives CSARDEETGNEQFF.

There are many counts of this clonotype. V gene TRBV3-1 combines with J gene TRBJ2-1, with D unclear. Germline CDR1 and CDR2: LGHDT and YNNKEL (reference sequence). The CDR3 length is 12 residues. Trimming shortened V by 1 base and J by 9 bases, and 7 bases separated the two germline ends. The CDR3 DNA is TGTGCCAGCAGCCAAGTTGGCAGTGAGCAGTTCTTC. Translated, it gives CASSQVGSEQFF.

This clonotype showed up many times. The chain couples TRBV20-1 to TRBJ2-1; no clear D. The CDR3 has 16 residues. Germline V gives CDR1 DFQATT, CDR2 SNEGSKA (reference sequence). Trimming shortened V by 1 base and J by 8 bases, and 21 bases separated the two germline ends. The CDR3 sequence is CSARANTPGDVYEQFF. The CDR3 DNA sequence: TGCAGTGCTAGAGCCAACACGCCTGGGGATGTCTATGAGCAGTTCTTC.

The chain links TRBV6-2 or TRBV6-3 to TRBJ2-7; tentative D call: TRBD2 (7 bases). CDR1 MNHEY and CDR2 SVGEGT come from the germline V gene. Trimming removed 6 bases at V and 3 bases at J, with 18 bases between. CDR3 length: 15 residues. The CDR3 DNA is TGTGCCAGCAGCCGACGAGGGGGGGCTGACTACGAGCAGTACTTC. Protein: CASSRRGGADYEQYF.

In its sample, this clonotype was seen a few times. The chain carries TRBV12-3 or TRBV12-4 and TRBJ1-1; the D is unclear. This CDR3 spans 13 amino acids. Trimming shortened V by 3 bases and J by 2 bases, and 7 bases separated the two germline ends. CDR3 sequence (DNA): TGTGCCAGCAGTTTTTTGGACAACACTGAAGCTTTCTTT. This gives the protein CASSFLDNTEAFF.

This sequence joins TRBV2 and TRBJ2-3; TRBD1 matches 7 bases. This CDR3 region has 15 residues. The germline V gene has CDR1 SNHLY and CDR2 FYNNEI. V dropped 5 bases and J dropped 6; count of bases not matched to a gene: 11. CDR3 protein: CASSLSRDRDDTQYF. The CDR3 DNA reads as TGTGCCAGCAGTTTAAGCCGGGACAGAGACGATACGCAGTATTTT.

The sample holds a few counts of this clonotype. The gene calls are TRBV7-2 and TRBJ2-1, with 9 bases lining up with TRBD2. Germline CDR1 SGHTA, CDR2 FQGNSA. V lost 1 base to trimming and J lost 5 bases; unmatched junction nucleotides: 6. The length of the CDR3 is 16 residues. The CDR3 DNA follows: TGTGCCAGCAGCTTAGGTGGAGCGGGAGGAAACAATGAGCAGTTCTTC. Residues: CASSLGGAGGNNEQFF.

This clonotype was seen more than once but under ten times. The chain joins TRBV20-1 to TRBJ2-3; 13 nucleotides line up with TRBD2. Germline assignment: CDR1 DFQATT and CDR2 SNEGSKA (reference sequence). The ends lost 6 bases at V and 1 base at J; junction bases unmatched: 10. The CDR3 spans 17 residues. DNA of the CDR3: TGCAGTGCCGGAAGGACTAGCGGGAGTGGGGGCACAGATACGCAGTATTTT. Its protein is CSAGRTSGSGGTDTQYF.

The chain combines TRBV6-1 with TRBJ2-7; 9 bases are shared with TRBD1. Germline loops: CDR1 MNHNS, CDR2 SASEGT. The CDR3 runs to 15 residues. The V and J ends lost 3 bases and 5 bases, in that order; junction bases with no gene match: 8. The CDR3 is CASSEAGTGLDEQYF. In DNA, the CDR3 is TGTGCCAGCAGTGAGGCTGGGACAGGGCTGGACGAGCAGTACTTC.